A selection of T cell receptor beta chains follows, all from one sample in a study of beta chain features in type 1 diabetes. Produced via immunoSEQ multiplex PCR; TCRdb's table is partial and in-frame only. Of a few hundred thousand clones in the sample, 10% to 15% are singletons; the top ten hold 0.0095% to 0.013%. The sequenced material came from naive CD4+ T cells from blood. Every receptor here comes from a woman aged 18-30 years with type 1 diabetes. The CDR3 runs from the conserved cysteine through the conserved F or W. Fields, in order: D gene, V gene, J gene, clone size, CDR3 length, CDR3 DNA, CDR3 protein. A D gene is named only where the DNA matches it firmly. A clone size is listed for some rows: how often the clone was seen (once, few, many), or a class if it is expanded.

TRBD1,TRBV30,TRBJ2-5,NA,15,TGTGCCTGGAGTTCTATCGGGACAGTACAAGAGACCCAGTACTTC,CAWSSIGTVQETQYF
NA,TRBV5-1,TRBJ2-5,few,14,TGCGCCAGCATGCCCAAGGGGACTTGGGAGACCCAGTACTTC,CASMPKGTWETQYF
TRBD2,TRBV30,TRBJ2-7,few,12,TGTGCCTGGGGGAGGGCCTCCTACGAGCAGTACTTC,CAWGRASYEQYF
NA,TRBV6-5,TRBJ2-1,few,13,TGTGCCAGCAGTTACTCCTTAGGGGGTGAGCAGTTCTTC,CASSYSLGGEQFF
NA,TRBV28,TRBJ2-2,NA,13,TGTGCCAGCAGTCCCTCGGGTCCCGGGGAGCTGTTTTTT,CASSPSGPGELFF
NA,TRBV7-9,TRBJ2-7,NA,12,TGTGCCAGCAGCTTATCCAGGGGCGAGCAGTACTTC,CASSLSRGEQYF
NA,TRBV25-1,TRBJ2-2,few,14,TGTGCCAGCAGCCTTCCAGGCGGGACCGGGGAGCTGTTTTTT,CASSLPGGTGELFF
NA,TRBV19,TRBJ2-1,few,15,TGTGCCAGTAGTCCTGGGCCATCCTCTCGCAATGAGCAGTTCTTC,CASSPGPSSRNEQFF
NA,TRBV9,TRBJ2-1,few,15,TGTGCCAGCAGCCCCAGGGGTCATGGGGACAATGAGCAGTTCTTC,CASSPRGHGDNEQFF
NA,TRBV4-3,TRBJ1-4,few,13,TGCGCCAGCAGGGCTTCAACTAATGAAAAACTGTTTTTT,CASRASTNEKLFF
TRBD2,TRBV5-4,TRBJ2-7,NA,14,TGTGCCAGCAGCTTGGTAGCGGGGGCGCCAGAGCAGTACTTC,CASSLVAGAPEQYF
NA,TRBV20-1,TRBJ2-1,NA,11,TGCAGTGCTAGACTAGCTAATGAGCAGTTCTTC,CSARLANEQFF
NA,TRBV19,TRBJ1-1,NA,16,TGTGCCAGTAGAACCATAACGGGGGGCAGGAACACTGAAGCTTTCTTT,CASRTITGGRNTEAFF
NA,TRBV14,TRBJ2-2,few,16,TGTGCCAGCAGCCCCCAGATCCGGGGGGCCACCGGGGAGCTGTTTTTT,CASSPQIRGATGELFF
NA,TRBV9,TRBJ2-1,few,15,TGTGCCAGCACCAACGGGACACTCGGAAGGGATGAGCAGTTCTTC,CASTNGTLGRDEQFF
TRBD1,TRBV7-9,TRBJ2-7,NA,13,TGTGCCAGCAGCTTGGGACAGGACTACGAGCAGTACTTC,CASSLGQDYEQYF
NA,TRBV29-1,TRBJ1-4,NA,11,TGCAGCGTTGAGGGCGGGGAAAAACTGTTTTTT,CSVEGGEKLFF
NA,TRBV19,TRBJ2-1,NA,13,TGTGCCAGTAGTATGCCCGGGGACAATGAGCAGTTCTTC,CASSMPGDNEQFF
NA,TRBV15,TRBJ2-1,few,14,TGTGCCACCAGCATACGGACTGGAGAAAATGAGCAGTTCTTC,CATSIRTGENEQFF
NA,TRBV20-1,TRBJ1-3,NA,11,TGCAGTGCTGGGGCCGTGAACACCATATATTTT,CSAGAVNTIYF
NA,TRBV27,TRBJ2-3,NA,11,TGTGCCAGCAGTTCTACAGATACGCAGTATTTT,CASSSTDTQYF
NA,TRBV28,TRBJ2-7,few,14,TGTGCCAGCATCTCCGGGTCTCCAAACTACGAGCAGTACTTC,CASISGSPNYEQYF
TRBD2,TRBV6-1,TRBJ2-1,few,14,TGTGCCAGCAGTGAAGGTGCTAGCGGCAATGAGCAGTTCTTC,CASSEGASGNEQFF
NA,TRBV7-9,TRBJ2-3,NA,12,TGTGCCAGCAGTCAGGACAGTGGAGAGCAGTATTTT,CASSQDSGEQYF
NA,TRBV4-1,TRBJ2-5,NA,13,TGCGCCAGCAGCCTGGACGACCGGGGGACCCAGTACTTC,CASSLDDRGTQYF
NA,TRBV29-1,TRBJ2-7,NA,13,TGCAGCGTCTTACAGGGTTTCTCCTACGAGCAGTACTTC,CSVLQGFSYEQYF
TRBD2,TRBV9,TRBJ2-1,NA,15,TGTGCCAGCAGCGTAGTTAGCGGGGGTTACAATGAGCAGTTCTTC,CASSVVSGGYNEQFF
NA,TRBV4-1,TRBJ1-2,few,15,TGCGCCAGCAGCCACCCTGGGCCCATCGGCTATGGCTACACCTTC,CASSHPGPIGYGYTF
TRBD2,TRBV4-2,TRBJ2-1,NA,16,TGTGCCAGCAGCCGACCTGGACTAGCGGGAGTCAATGAGCAGTTCTTC,CASSRPGLAGVNEQFF
NA,TRBV11-2,TRBJ2-3,few,14,TGTGCCAGCAGCTTAGTGACAACCACAGATACGCAGTATTTT,CASSLVTTTDTQYF
TRBD2,TRBV9,TRBJ2-1,NA,15,TGTGCCAGCAGCGTTGCCCCTAGCGGGGGCAATGAGCAGTTCTTC,CASSVAPSGGNEQFF
NA,TRBV15,TRBJ2-2,few,13,TGTGCCACCAGCAGAGATGGAGTCGGGGAGCTGTTTTTT,CATSRDGVGELFF
NA,TRBV25-1,TRBJ2-5,few,15,TGTGCCAGCAGGATCGGAGGGGCAGTCCAAGAGACCCAGTACTTC,CASRIGGAVQETQYF
TRBD2,TRBV9,TRBJ2-5,NA,14,TGTGCCAGCAGCATACCAGACAAGCGGGGGACCCAGTACTTC,CASSIPDKRGTQYF
TRBD2,TRBV9,TRBJ2-2,few,17,TGTGCCAGCAGGATTGACGGGGGGGCAGCGAACACCGGGGAGCTGTTTTTT,CASRIDGGAANTGELFF
TRBD2,TRBV28,TRBJ2-2,few,14,TGTGCCAGCAGAGGTTGGGGGGGCACCGGGGAGCTGTTTTTT,CASRGWGGTGELFF
TRBD2,TRBV7-8,TRBJ2-6,NA,17,TGTGCCAGCGTTAGACTAGCGGGACCCTCTGGGGCCAACGTCCTGACTTTC,CASVRLAGPSGANVLTF
TRBD2,TRBV15,TRBJ2-3,few,18,TGTGCCACCAGCAAAATTCTGGGACTAGCGGAGAACACAGATACGCAGTATTTT,CATSKILGLAENTDTQYF
NA,TRBV29-1,TRBJ1-1,few,14,TGCAGCGTTGATGTGGGGATGGAGGGCACTGAAGCTTTCTTT,CSVDVGMEGTEAFF
NA,TRBV7-8,TRBJ2-7,few,16,TGTGCCAGCAGCTACGCGGGTTGGAGGAGGGCCCACGAGCAGTACTTC,CASSYAGWRRAHEQYF
NA,TRBV19,TRBJ2-1,NA,13,TGTGCCACCCTACGGGGGAGTACCAATGAGCAGTTCTTC,CATLRGSTNEQFF
NA,TRBV7-3,TRBJ1-1,NA,13,TGTGCCAGCCGTGGGCAGATGAACACTGAAGCTTTCTTT,CASRGQMNTEAFF
NA,TRBV9,TRBJ1-1,few,15,TGTGCCAGCAGCGTTCGACCGGGGGTCGGCACTGAAGCTTTCTTT,CASSVRPGVGTEAFF
NA,TRBV2,TRBJ2-5,NA,13,TGTGCCAGCAGTTGGGCACCGGGGGAGACCCAGTACTTC,CASSWAPGETQYF
TRBD2,TRBV30,TRBJ2-7,NA,16,TGTGCCTGGAGGCGGGAGGGCATTACGGGCCCCTACGAGCAGTACTTC,CAWRREGITGPYEQYF
TRBD1,TRBV5-1,TRBJ2-1,few,14,TGCGCCAGCAGCCGGACAGGGGGCAACAATGAGCAGTTCTTC,CASSRTGGNNEQFF
TRBD2,TRBV7-6,TRBJ2-1,few,15,TGTGCCAGCAGCCCGGGACTAGCGGGCTACAATGAGCAGTTCTTC,CASSPGLAGYNEQFF
NA,TRBV28,TRBJ2-7,NA,13,TGTGCCAGCAGTTTTACGGGGTTGGGGGAGCAGTACTTC,CASSFTGLGEQYF
TRBD2,TRBV7-9,TRBJ2-1,NA,16,TGTGCCAGCAGCCGAAAGGTGGTCGGGGGGGACAATGAGCAGTTCTTC,CASSRKVVGGDNEQFF
NA,TRBV4-2,TRBJ2-7,once,14,TGTGCCAGCAGCCCGACAAAGAGCTCCTACGAGCAGTACTTC,CASSPTKSSYEQYF
NA,TRBV9,TRBJ2-1,NA,13,TGTGCCAGCAGCGTAGGGGCCCCAGGTGAGCAGTTCTTC,CASSVGAPGEQFF
TRBD1,TRBV29-1,TRBJ2-7,NA,13,TGCAGCGCTCAGGGGGCATTGTCCTACGAGCAGTACTTC,CSAQGALSYEQYF
NA,TRBV9,TRBJ2-3,few,15,TGTGCCAGCAGCGATCGTGGAGGGTCCACAGATACGCAGTATTTT,CASSDRGGSTDTQYF